One and the same sample provided the 30 T cell receptor beta chains below, sequenced in a study of sequential checkpoint blockade in melanoma. The data were produced by immunoSEQ multiplex PCR, yet TCRdb's version contains in-frame clones alone and is incomplete. The table lists 30,000 to 40,000 clones, roughly 90% of them singletons, with roughly 12% in the top ten. Indicated treatment: randomized to nivolumab then ipilimumab (arm A) or the reverse (arm B). The material was CD8+ T cells sorted from blood (inferred from file names), obtained from a patient given nivolumab and ipilimumab in sequence. All receptors come from a human donor with melanoma.

This clone was recorded once. V usage is TRBV7-8 and J usage is TRBJ2-1, with 7 bases that match TRBD2. CDR1 is SGHVS and CDR2 is FQNEAQ in the germline V gene. Trimming took 5 bases from V and 2 from J; bases not matched to a gene: 6. The CDR3 sequence is 15 residues long. The chain's CDR3 is CASSPPAGTYNEQFF. The CDR3 DNA sequence: TGTGCCAGCAGCCCTCCAGCGGGGACCTACAATGAGCAGTTCTTC.

The chain links TRBV7-9 to TRBJ2-7, with D perhaps matching TRBD2 (5 bases). Per germline, CDR1 SEHNR and CDR2 FQNEAQ (reference sequence). Trimming pared 5 bases from V and 0 bases from J, leaving 8 bases between. There are 13 residues in the CDR3. The CDR3 DNA reads as TGTGCCAGCAGCCCGGGGATCTCCTACGAGCAGTACGTC. It is translated as CASSPGISYEQYV.

The rearrangement joins TRBV10-3 to TRBJ2-1; 8 bases are a match to TRBD1. This CDR3 is built from 17 residues. J gave up 4 bases and V 1 base, and 9 bases lay outside the gene matches. Germline V gene data show CDR1 as ENHRY and CDR2 as SYGVKD. Here the CDR3 DNA reads TGTGCCATCAGTGAGTTTAAATGGGGACAGGTTTACAATGAGCAGTTCTTC. Protein sequence: CAISEFKWGQVYNEQFF.

The J gene is TRBJ2-2, the V gene TRBV19; TRBD1 matches at 7 bases. Germline values: CDR1 LNHDA, CDR2 SQIVND (reference sequence). After removal of 0 bases from V and 4 bases from J, the junction contained 5 bases not matched to a gene. This CDR3 is 16 amino acids long. The CDR3 nucleotides read TGTGCCAGTAGTATAGAGAGGGGGCACCTCACCGGGGAGCTGTTTTTT. It codes for CASSIERGHLTGELFF.

With respect to this clone: The junction departs from germline at one end; a sequencing error may be responsible. The identical CDR3 is also encoded by other nucleotide sequences in the sample. This chain joins TRBV4-1 and TRBJ1-4; a weak D match, TRBD1 (5 bases). Germline V lookup: CDR1 MGHRA, CDR2 YSYEKL. This CDR3 contains 15 residues. The CDR3 nucleotides are TGCGCCAGCAGCCAAGAGGACACGGCTCGCGAAAAACTGTTTTTC. Amino acid sequence: CASSQEDTAREKLFF.

This clone occurred once. The J gene is TRBJ2-3, the V gene TRBV29-1, with unresolved D. The CDR3 sequence is 10 residues long. The germline V gene has CDR1 SQVTM and CDR2 ANQGSEA. V lost 5 bases and J 5 bases, leaving 5 bases between the germline ends. The CDR3 here is CSVQVDTQYF. Written as DNA, the CDR3 is TGCAGCGTTCAGGTAGATACGCAGTATTTT.

The chain uses TRBV11-2 and TRBJ2-1; 7 nucleotides align to TRBD2. The CDR3 contains 15 residues. V shed 1 base, J shed 0 bases, and the junction held 0 bases outside the gene matches. Germline loops: CDR1 SGHAT, CDR2 FQNNGV. The CDR3 bases are TGTGCCAGCAGCTTAGGCGGGAGCTCCTACAATGAGCAGTTCTTC. Protein sequence: CASSLGGSSYNEQFF.

The rearrangement links TRBV27 to TRBJ2-5, with TRBD1 identical over 8 bases. The junction had 14 bases not matched to a gene; V was cut back by 6 bases and J by 11 bases. Germline V lookup: CDR1 MNHEY, CDR2 SMNVEV (reference sequence). This CDR3 is built from 14 residues. CDR3 region: CASRLTGALWEQYF. The CDR3 DNA follows: TGTGCCAGCAGGCTGACAGGGGCCCTCTGGGAGCAGTACTTC.

V is TRBV30 and J is TRBJ2-1, with 7 bases aligning to TRBD2. From germline, CDR1 is GTSNPN and CDR2 SVGIG (reference sequence). This CDR3 is 13 amino acids long. V lost 4 bases and J lost 7; bases outside the gene matches: 7. The CDR3 bases are TGTGCCTGGACTGTGGGAGGGCCAAATGAGCAGTTCTTC. Translation gives CAWTVGGPNEQFF.

The V and J genes are TRBV5-1 and TRBJ2-7, with D hard to call. Germline V gene lookup returns CDR1 SGHRS and CDR2 YFSETQ. This CDR3 comprises 12 residues. V gave up 5 bases and J gave up 2 bases, with 8 bases separating them. CDR3 in DNA: TGCGCCAGCAGGGCGACAACCTACGAGCAGTACTTC. Translated, it gives CASRATTYEQYF. Combining the CDR3 with reference TRBV5-1 and TRBJ2-7 gives the whole variable domain KAGVTQTPRYLIKTRGQQVTLSCSPISGHRSVSWYQQTPGQGLQFLFEYFSETQRNKGNFPGRFSGRQFSNSRSEMNVSTLELGDSALYLCASRATTYEQYFGPGTRLTVT.

The chain links TRBV5-4 to TRBJ2-7, with a possible D match to TRBD1 (5 bases). V was cut by 7 bases and J by 2 bases, with 10 bases left in between. The CDR3 contains 12 residues. Germline CDR1 and CDR2: SGHNT and YYREEE (reference sequence). CDR3 in amino acids: CASVPGPYEQYF. CDR3 in DNA: TGTGCCAGCGTACCAGGGCCCTACGAGCAGTACTTC.

This clone appeared once. The chain employs TRBV19 and TRBJ2-7; maybe TRBD1 (6 bases). V dropped 5 bases and J dropped 3 bases, with 17 bases sitting between them. Germline assignment: CDR1 LNHDA and CDR2 SQIVND (reference sequence). The CDR3 covers 15 residues. Here the CDR3 DNA reads TGTGCCAGTAGTGTGACAGGTTCGGCCGTCTACGAGCAGTACTTC. Translated: CASSVTGSAVYEQYF.

This rearrangement joins TRBV11-2 to TRBJ2-7; TRBD2 might be the D (6 bases). The CDR3 consists of 12 residues. Trimming pared 6 bases from V and 2 bases from J, leaving 8 bases between. Per germline, CDR1 SGHAT and CDR2 FQNNGV. The CDR3 reads CASRGGTYEQYV. The DNA for the CDR3 is TGTGCCAGCAGGGGGGGAACCTACGAGCAGTACGTC.

V usage is TRBV11-3 and J usage is TRBJ2-6, with a weak D call TRBD1 (5 bases). Trimming pared 1 base from V and 4 bases from J, leaving 11 bases between. Germline CDR1 is SGHNT and CDR2 is YENEEA. CDR3 size: 16 residues. The CDR3 region is CASSLVGVRGANVLTF. The CDR3 region has the DNA TGTGCCAGCAGCTTAGTAGGGGTCCGGGGGGCCAACGTCCTGACTTTC.

This clone appeared once. The rearrangement links TRBV19 to TRBJ2-6; 9 bases are shared with TRBD1. Germline CDR1 and CDR2: LNHDA and SQIVND (reference sequence). CDR3 size: 17 residues. V dropped 5 bases and J dropped 4; count of bases not matched to a gene: 9. CDR3 residues: CASSLRDRAFGANVLTF. The CDR3 DNA follows: TGTGCCAGTAGTCTCCGGGACAGGGCCTTCGGGGCCAACGTCCTGACTTTC.

This clone was counted between two and nine times. The chain is built from TRBV29-1 and TRBJ2-3, with 8 bases aligning to TRBD2. With 3 bases clipped from V and 4 bases from J, the junction kept 3 bases outside the gene matches. CDR1 and CDR2 (germline): SQVTM, ANQGSEA. CDR3 size: 13 residues. CDR3 bases: TGCAGCGTTGACGGGAGGGCATCAGATACGCAGTATTTT. Residues: CSVDGRASDTQYF.

J is TRBJ2-5 and V is TRBV11-2, with 14 bases aligning to TRBD2. Germline V gives CDR1 SGHAT, CDR2 FQNNGV. Germline trimming cut 5 bases from V and 4 bases from J; bases unmatched to any gene: 3. The CDR3 contains 15 residues. CDR3 in DNA: TGTGCCAGCAGCAGAGGGACTAGCGGGAGAGAGACCCAGTACTTC. This gives the protein CASSRGTSGRETQYF.

J is TRBJ2-7 and V is TRBV28, with TRBD1 identical over 7 bases. Germline lookup yields CDR1 MDHEN and CDR2 SYDVKM. The J segment lost 0 bases and the V segment lost 4 bases, leaving 3 bases of the junction unmatched. This CDR3 contains 14 residues. DNA for the CDR3: TGTGCCAGCAGTTATTGGGACAGCTCCTACGAGCAGTACGTC. Its protein product is CASSYWDSSYEQYV.

This chain links TRBV15 with TRBJ1-5, with 8 bases matching TRBD1. Germline CDR1 and CDR2: LNHNV and YYDKDF (reference sequence). The CDR3 has 17 amino acids. V was pared by 6 bases and J by 3 bases, with 13 bases of the junction left unmatched. The CDR3 DNA sequence: TGTGCCACCAGTGGGATCAGGGGGCTCCTTAACAATCAGCCCCAGCATTTT. It translates to CATSGIRGLLNNQPQHF. Combining the CDR3 with reference TRBV15 and TRBJ1-5 gives the whole variable domain DAMVIQNPRYQVTQFGKPVTLSCSQTLNHNVMYWYQQKSSQAPKLLFHYYDKDFNNEADTPDNFQSRRPNTSFCFLDIRSPGLGDTAMYLCATSGIRGLLNNQPQHFGDGTRLSIL.

The genes are TRBV9 and TRBJ2-1; 11 positions agree with TRBD2. Germline V gene data show CDR1 as SGDLS and CDR2 as YYNGEE. CDR3 size: 16 residues. V lost 4 bases to trimming and J lost 3 bases; unmatched junction nucleotides: 6. This chain's CDR3 is CASSSLGLAGYNEQFF. The DNA of the CDR3 is TGTGCCAGCAGCTCCCTCGGACTAGCGGGCTACAATGAGCAGTTCTTC.

This clone was picked up one time. This sequence joins TRBV30 and TRBJ2-1; TRBD2 aligns across 11 bases. Trimming at V came to 2 bases and at J to 4 bases, leaving 1 base not matched to a gene. CDR3 size: 14 residues. Germline-derived CDR1 and CDR2 are GTSNPN and SVGIG (reference sequence). The CDR3 reads CAWSIAGGYNEQFF. The CDR3 region has the DNA TGTGCCTGGAGTATAGCGGGGGGGTACAATGAGCAGTTCTTC.

This clone was recorded only once. Written as DNA, the CDR3 is TGTGCCAGCAGCGGGACAGAAGAGACCCAGTACTTC. Amino acids: CASSGTEETQYF. The gene calls are TRBV9 and TRBJ2-5, with a tentative D call TRBD1 (6 bases). V dropped 3 bases and J dropped 3 bases, with 6 bases sitting between them. Germline lookup yields CDR1 SGDLS and CDR2 YYNGEE. This CDR3 comprises 12 residues.

The chain combines TRBV2 with TRBJ2-2, with D possibly being TRBD2 (6 bases). V lost 6 bases, J lost 0 bases, and 14 bases lay in between. The CDR3 length is 16 residues. Germline V CDR1 and CDR2: SNHLY, FYNNEI. CDR3 region: CASRHVLAANTGELFF. In DNA, the CDR3 is TGTGCCAGCAGACATGTACTAGCAGCGAACACCGGGGAGCTGTTTTTT.

With regard to this clone: The germline gene is not matched at one end of the junction; a read error may be the cause. The rearrangement joins TRBV7-7 to TRBJ2-2; D perhaps matches TRBD1 (5 bases). The germline V gene encodes CDR1 SSHAT and CDR2 FNYEAQ (reference sequence). The CDR3 is made up of 15 amino acids. CDR3 DNA: TGTGCTAGCAGCTTAGTAGACAGGAACACCGGGGAGCTGTTTTTT. Encoded protein: CASSLVDRNTGELFF. Full variable domain (outside the CDR3, taken from reference TRBV7-7 and TRBJ2-2): GAGVSQSPRYKVTKRGQDVTLRCDPISSHATLYWYQQALGQGPEFLTYFNYEAQPDKSGLPSDRFSAERPEGSISTLTIQRTEQRDSAMYRCASSLVDRNTGELFFGEGSRLTVL.

The genes are TRBV9 and TRBJ2-1, with 12 nucleotides matching TRBD2. The V and J ends lost 3 bases and 2 bases, in that order; junction bases with no gene match: 9. The CDR3 loop spans 18 amino acids. Germline lookup yields CDR1 SGDLS and CDR2 YYNGEE. The CDR3 spells CASSGLAGGRGTYNEQFF. DNA of the CDR3: TGTGCCAGCAGCGGGCTAGCGGGAGGGCGGGGGACCTACAATGAGCAGTTCTTC. Drawing the rest from reference TRBV9 and TRBJ2-1, the complete variable domain is DSGVTQTPKHLITATGQRVTLRCSPRSGDLSVYWYQQSLDQGLQFLIQYYNGEERAKGNILERFSAQQFPDLHSELNLSSLELGDSALYFCASSGLAGGRGTYNEQFFGPGTRLTVL.

The V gene is TRBV7-3, the J gene TRBJ2-1; 11 nucleotides agree with TRBD2. The length of the CDR3 is 14 residues. Germline CDR1 SGHTA, CDR2 FQGTGA. The junction had 1 base not matched to a gene; V was cut back by 3 bases and J by 6 bases. The DNA for the CDR3 is TGTGCCAGCAGCTTGGGACTAGCGGCCAATGAGCAGTTCTTC. The encoded protein is CASSLGLAANEQFF.

V usage is TRBV5-4 and J usage is TRBJ2-1; 8 bases match TRBD1. The CDR3 has 15 amino acids. Germline V CDR1 and CDR2: SGHNT, YYREEE (reference sequence). V shed 4 bases and J 7 bases; nucleotides not matched to a gene: 10. CDR3 coding DNA: TGTGCCAGCAGCACCGACAGGGGAGGCAGGAATGAGCAGTTCTTC. Its translation is CASSTDRGGRNEQFF.

The chain couples TRBV30 to TRBJ2-1; tentatively, D is TRBD1 (5 bases). The CDR3 consists of 15 residues. The V end was cut by 0 bases, the J end by 2 bases, with 11 bases between. In germline, CDR1 is GTSNPN, CDR2 SVGIG (reference sequence). The CDR3 sequence: CAWSVEAGTYNEQFF. CDR3 in DNA: TGTGCCTGGAGTGTAGAGGCAGGGACCTACAATGAGCAGTTCTTC.

This chain uses TRBV13 with TRBJ2-7; D might be TRBD1 (5 bases). There are 13 residues in the CDR3. The V end lost 0 bases, the J end lost 7 bases, and 10 bases lay between the germline ends. Germline loops: CDR1 PRHDT, CDR2 FYEKMQ (reference sequence). CDR3 residues: CASSLGRTWEQYF. DNA of the CDR3: TGTGCCAGCAGCTTAGGCAGGACATGGGAGCAGTACTTC.

The chain carries TRBV19 and TRBJ2-1, with 10 bases matching TRBD2. The ends lost 10 bases at V and 4 bases at J; junction bases unmatched: 4. The CDR3 covers 13 residues. CDR1 and CDR2 from the germline V gene are LNHDA and SQIVND (reference sequence). CDR3 sequence: CATGTSVYNEQFF. The CDR3 bases are TGTGCCACAGGGACTAGCGTTTACAATGAGCAGTTCTTC. Full variable domain (remainder filled in from reference TRBV19 and TRBJ2-1): DGGITQSPKYLFRKEGQNVTLSCEQNLNHDAMYWYRQDPGQGLRLIYYSQIVNDFQKGDIAEGYSVSREKKESFPLTVTSAQKNPTAFYLCATGTSVYNEQFFGPGTRLTVL.